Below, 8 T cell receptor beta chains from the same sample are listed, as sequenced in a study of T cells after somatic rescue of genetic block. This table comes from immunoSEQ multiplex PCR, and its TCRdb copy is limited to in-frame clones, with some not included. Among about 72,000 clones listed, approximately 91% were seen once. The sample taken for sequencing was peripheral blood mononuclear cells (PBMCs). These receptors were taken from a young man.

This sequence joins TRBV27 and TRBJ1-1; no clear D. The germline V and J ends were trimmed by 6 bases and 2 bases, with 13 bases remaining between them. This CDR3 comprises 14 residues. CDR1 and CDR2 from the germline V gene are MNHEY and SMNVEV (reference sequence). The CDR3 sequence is CASSLFDGNTEAFF. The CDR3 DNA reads TGTGCCAGCAGCCTATTTGACGGTAACACTGAAGCTTTCTTT.

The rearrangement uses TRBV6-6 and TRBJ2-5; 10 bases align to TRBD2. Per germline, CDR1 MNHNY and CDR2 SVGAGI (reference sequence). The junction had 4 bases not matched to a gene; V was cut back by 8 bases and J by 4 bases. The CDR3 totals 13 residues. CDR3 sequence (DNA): TGTGCCAGCTTAGCGGGAGGACGAGAGACCCAGTACTTC. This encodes CASLAGGRETQYF.

This chain's CDR3 is CASSSKLSTSLAGAIRELFF. CDR3 DNA sequence: TGTGCCAGCTCATCGAAGCTCTCAACCTCGCTAGCGGGAGCCATCAGGGAGCTGTTTTTT. The rearrangement uses TRBV18 and TRBJ2-2; 10 nucleotides agree with TRBD2. Germline V gene lookup returns CDR1 KGHSH and CDR2 LQKENI. CDR3 size: 20 residues. Losses at the gene ends were 5 bases for V and 9 bases for J; bases not matched to a gene: 24.

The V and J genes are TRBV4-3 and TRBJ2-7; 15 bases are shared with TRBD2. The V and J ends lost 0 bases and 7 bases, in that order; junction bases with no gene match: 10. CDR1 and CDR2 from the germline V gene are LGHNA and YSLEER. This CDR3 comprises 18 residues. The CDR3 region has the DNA TGCGCCAGCAGCCAAGAAACCGGGACTAGCGGGAGGAAGGGGGAGCAGTACTTC. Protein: CASSQETGTSGRKGEQYF.

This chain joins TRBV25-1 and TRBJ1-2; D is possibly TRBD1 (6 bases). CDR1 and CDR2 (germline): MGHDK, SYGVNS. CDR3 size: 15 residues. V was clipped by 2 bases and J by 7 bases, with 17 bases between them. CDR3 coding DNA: TGTGCCAGCAGTGAAGGCGTGGAGGGGGAAACTGGCTACACCTTC. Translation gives CASSEGVEGETGYTF.

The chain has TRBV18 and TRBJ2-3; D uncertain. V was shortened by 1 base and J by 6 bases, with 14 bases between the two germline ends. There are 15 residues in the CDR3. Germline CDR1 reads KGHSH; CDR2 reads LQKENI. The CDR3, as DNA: TGTGCCAGCTCACCACGCAGCGAGAATAGGGATACGCAGTATTTT. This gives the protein CASSPRSENRDTQYF.

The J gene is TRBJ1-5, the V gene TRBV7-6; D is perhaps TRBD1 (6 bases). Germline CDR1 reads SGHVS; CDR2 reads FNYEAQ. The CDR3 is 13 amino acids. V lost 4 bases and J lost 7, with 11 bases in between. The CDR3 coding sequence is TGTGCCAGCAGCTCCTACAGGGAACAGCCCCAGCATTTT. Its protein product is CASSSYREQPQHF.

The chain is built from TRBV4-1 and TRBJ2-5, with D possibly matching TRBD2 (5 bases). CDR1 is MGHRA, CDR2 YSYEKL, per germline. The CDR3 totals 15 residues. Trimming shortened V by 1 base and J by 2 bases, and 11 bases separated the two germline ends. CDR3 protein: CASSQGRVGQETQYF. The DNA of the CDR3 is TGCGCCAGCAGCCAAGGGCGGGTTGGGCAAGAGACCCAGTACTTC.